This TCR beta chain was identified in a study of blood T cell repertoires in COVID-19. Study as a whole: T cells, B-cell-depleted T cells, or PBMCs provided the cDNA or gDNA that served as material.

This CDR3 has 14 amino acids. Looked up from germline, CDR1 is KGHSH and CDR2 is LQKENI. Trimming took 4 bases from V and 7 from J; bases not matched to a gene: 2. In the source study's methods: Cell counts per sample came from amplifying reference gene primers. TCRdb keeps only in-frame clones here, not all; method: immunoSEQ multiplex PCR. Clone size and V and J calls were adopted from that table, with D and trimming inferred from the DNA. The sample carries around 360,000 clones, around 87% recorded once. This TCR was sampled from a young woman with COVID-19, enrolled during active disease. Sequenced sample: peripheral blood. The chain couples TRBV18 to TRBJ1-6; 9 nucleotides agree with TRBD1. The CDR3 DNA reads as TGTGCCAGCTCACGGACAGGGGACAATTCACCCCTCCACTTT. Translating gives CASSRTGDNSPLHF. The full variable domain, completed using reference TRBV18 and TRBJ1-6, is NAGVMQNPRHLVRRRGQEARLRCSPMKGHSHVYWYRQLPEEGLKFMVYLQKENIIDESGMPKERFSAEFPKEGPSILRIQQVVRGDSAAYFCASSRTGDNSPLHFGNGTRLTVT.